A single sample gave rise to the 18 T cell receptor beta chains below, sequenced in a study of CD8 T cells in Susac syndrome. It was with random hexamers that 0.5 to 1 ug RNA was reverse transcribed. TCRdb processed the immunoSEQ multiplex PCR reads anew with MiXCR; each CDR3 protein has one entry. The data show about 130,000 distinct CDR3 sequences, around 90% seen once. Sequencing was carried out using CD8+ T cells from PBMCs. Receptors were obtained from a human donor with multiple sclerosis.

This clonotype was found once. The chain combines TRBV30 with TRBJ1-1; D is possibly TRBD1 (6 bases). CDR3 length: 13 residues. The V and J ends lost 4 bases and 3 bases respectively, with 12 bases between them. Germline V gene lookup returns CDR1 GTSNPN and CDR2 SVGIG (reference sequence). CDR3 in amino acids: CAWTGEGYTEAFF. CDR3 coding DNA: TGTGCCTGGACAGGGGAGGGTTACACTGAAGCTTTCTTT.

The J gene is TRBJ2-2, the V gene TRBV29-1; D is perhaps TRBD1 (6 bases). Trimming shortened V by 7 bases and J by 8 bases, and 14 bases separated the two germline ends. This CDR3 is 12 amino acids long. Germline-derived CDR1 and CDR2 are SQVTM and ANQGSEA. CDR3 sequence reads: CSATAGTGELFF. The CDR3 nucleotides read TGCAGCGCGACCGCCGGGACAGGGGAGCTGTTTTTT.

This clonotype was found a few times. The chain uses TRBV7-9 and TRBJ1-5; D gene ambiguous. Trimming removed 1 base at V and 7 bases at J, with 11 bases between. Germline CDR1 is SEHNR and CDR2 is FQNEAQ (reference sequence). The CDR3 has 14 residues. Here the CDR3 reads CASSLGGHGQPQHF. Written as DNA, the CDR3 is TGTGCCAGCAGCTTAGGAGGTCACGGACAGCCCCAGCATTTT.

The rearrangement links TRBV2 to TRBJ2-7, with 9 bases fitting TRBD2. Germline V lookup: CDR1 SNHLY, CDR2 FYNNEI. The CDR3 length is 14 residues. Trimming removed 3 bases from V and 11 bases from J; junction bases left unmatched: 11. The CDR3: CASSDPSGKIEKYF. In DNA, the CDR3 is TGTGCCAGCAGTGATCCTAGCGGGAAGATAGAGAAGTACTTC.

CDR3 coding DNA: TGCGCCAGCAGCCAGGACCTCATAGTCGAGCAGTACTTC. Translation: CASSQDLIVEQYF. This rearrangement joins TRBV4-1 to TRBJ2-7; D is unresolved. This CDR3 is 13 amino acids long. The V end lost 3 bases, the J end lost 6 bases, and 12 bases lay between the germline ends. CDR1 is MGHRA, CDR2 YSYEKL, per germline.

The chain is built from TRBV4-1 and TRBJ2-3; perhaps D is TRBD1 or TRBD2 (5 bases each). The V end lost 2 bases, the J end lost 2 bases, and 11 bases lay between the germline ends. The CDR3 spans 15 residues. Germline loops: CDR1 MGHRA, CDR2 YSYEKL. The CDR3 region has the DNA TGCGCCAGCAGCCAATACTCCGGGACCACAGATACGCAGTATTTT. It encodes CASSQYSGTTDTQYF.

Only one count was recorded for this clonotype. The CDR3 is CASSESASGSYGAGYEQYF. CDR3 DNA sequence: TGTGCCAGCAGTGAATCGGCTAGCGGGAGTTATGGCGCTGGCTACGAGCAGTACTTC. The rearrangement uses TRBV2 and TRBJ2-7; 10 nucleotides agree with TRBD2. CDR3 length equals 19 residues. The V gene end was trimmed by 2 bases and the J gene end by 3 bases; junction bases not matched to a gene: 16. The germline V gene encodes CDR1 SNHLY and CDR2 FYNNEI.

V usage is TRBV12-3 or TRBV12-4 and J usage is TRBJ2-4, with a weak D call TRBD1 (6 bases). CDR3 length equals 14 residues. Trimming stripped 5 bases from V and 5 bases from J, with 13 bases between. CDR3: CASSALDSENIQYF. In nucleotides, the CDR3 is TGTGCCAGCAGTGCTTTGGACAGTGAAAACATTCAGTACTTC.

The chain has TRBV10-2 and TRBJ1-1, with D uncertain. This CDR3 has 13 residues. Germline V gene sequence: CDR1 WSHSY, CDR2 SAAADI. V shed 1 base and J shed 5 bases, with 8 bases lying between them. CDR3 sequence reads: CASSEFGSTEAFF. CDR3 in DNA: TGCGCCAGCAGTGAGTTCGGGTCAACTGAAGCTTTCTTT.

The chain uses TRBV7-2 and TRBJ2-7; D tentatively fits TRBD1 or TRBD2 (5 bases each). V shed 5 bases and J shed 3 bases, with 14 bases lying between them. The germline gives CDR1 SGHTA, CDR2 FQGNSA. The CDR3 has 14 amino acids. The CDR3 region is CASSPGPLFYEQYF. CDR3 nucleotide sequence: TGTGCCAGCAGCCCGGGACCACTTTTCTACGAGCAGTACTTC.

This clonotype was recorded only once. V gene TRBV4-1 combines with J gene TRBJ1-5; possible D gene TRBD1, 6 bases. Trimming stripped 2 bases from V and 3 bases from J, with 11 bases between. This CDR3 comprises 15 residues. In germline, CDR1 is MGHRA, CDR2 YSYEKL. CDR3 loop: CASSQTDSDNQPQHF. In DNA, the CDR3 is TGCGCCAGCAGCCAAACGGACAGCGACAATCAGCCCCAGCATTTT.

The count of this clonotype is one. The chain links TRBV3-1 to TRBJ1-1; D not resolved. The CDR3 has 14 amino acids. V was cut by 6 bases and J by 0 bases, with 11 bases left in between. Germline CDR1 and CDR2: LGHDT and YNNKEL (reference sequence). The CDR3 reads CASSALTMNTEAFF. DNA for the CDR3: TGTGCCAGCAGTGCACTTACAATGAACACTGAAGCTTTCTTT.

This chain links TRBV6-1 with TRBJ2-7; 13 bases match TRBD2. Germline V gene data show CDR1 as MNHNS and CDR2 as SASEGT. Trimming at V came to 6 bases and at J to 1 base, leaving 9 bases not matched to a gene. The CDR3 is 17 residues long. CDR3 coding DNA: TGTGCCAGCAGATCAGGACTAGCGGGAGTAGGGTCCTACGAGCAGTACTTC. The encoded protein is CASRSGLAGVGSYEQYF.

The rearrangement links TRBV6-5 to TRBJ2-5; 13 positions match TRBD2. J lost 1 base, V lost 4 bases, and 3 bases had no gene match. The CDR3 sequence is 16 residues long. CDR1 and CDR2 (germline): MNHEY, SVGAGI. The CDR3 loop reads CASSLGLAGVQETQYF. In DNA form, the CDR3 reads TGTGCCAGCAGTTTAGGACTAGCGGGGGTCCAAGAGACCCAGTACTTC.

The chain has TRBV4-2 and TRBJ1-2; D not resolved. V lost 0 bases and J lost 4, with 15 bases in between. Germline values: CDR1 LGHNA, CDR2 YNFKEQ. The CDR3 runs to 16 residues. The CDR3 DNA is TGTGCCAGCAGCCAAGAAAGGCAGGCTCACCCCTATGGCTACACCTTC. It specifies CASSQERQAHPYGYTF.

The chain is built from TRBV20-1 and TRBJ2-7; 12 bases are a match to TRBD2. CDR1 is DFQATT, CDR2 SNEGSKA, per germline (reference sequence). V shed 4 bases, J shed 5 bases, and the junction held 9 bases outside the gene matches. This CDR3 has 15 residues. The CDR3 region has the DNA TGCAGTGCTACGCCCTGGACTAGCGGGATCAACGAGCAGTACTTC. It yields the protein CSATPWTSGINEQYF.

The chain joins TRBV6-6 to TRBJ2-7; unclear D gene. The CDR3 spans 14 residues. Trimming stripped 6 bases from V and 4 bases from J, with 16 bases between. Germline CDR1 MNHNY, CDR2 SVGAGI (reference sequence). The DNA of the CDR3 is TGTGCCAGCAGCCTAAGGATGGGAAGGTACGAGCAGTACTTC. Residues: CASSLRMGRYEQYF.

The rearrangement links TRBV6-5 to TRBJ1-2; D possibly corresponds to TRBD1 (6 bases). This CDR3 contains 14 residues. CDR1 and CDR2 from the germline V gene are MNHEY and SVGAGI. The V gene lost 4 bases and the J gene lost 4 bases, with 13 bases spanning the gap. CDR3 sequence (DNA): TGTGCCAGCAGTTCCGCAGGGGCCATCTATGGCTACACCTTC. Translated, it gives CASSSAGAIYGYTF.